The 8 T cell receptor beta chains presented below share a single source sample, sequenced in a study of cytomegalovirus exposure and HLA in healthy donors. The PCR employed 60 Vbeta primers together with 13 Jbeta primers. Measured with immunoSEQ multiplex PCR; TCRdb has only the in-frame clones, and not every one. The sample consists of 85,000 to 130,000 clones, 10% of them appearing once. The sequencing sample was made of PBMCs. The receptors were gathered from a man in his forties in good health and CMV-seropositive.

The chain links TRBV28 to TRBJ2-6, with D possibly being TRBD1 (6 bases). Trimming removed 5 bases from V and 0 bases from J, with 17 bases in between. Germline V gene sequence: CDR1 MDHEN, CDR2 SYDVKM. This CDR3 region has 18 residues. Written as DNA, the CDR3 is TGTGCCAGCAGTCCCTCGGGACACGGCAGCTCTGGGGCCAACGTCCTGACTTTC. This sequence encodes CASSPSGHGSSGANVLTF.

This clone was seen more than once but under ten times. The J gene is TRBJ2-3, the V gene TRBV11-2; 8 bases are a match to TRBD1. Germline V gene lookup returns CDR1 SGHAT and CDR2 FQNNGV. CDR3 length: 15 residues. V dropped 0 bases and J dropped 6; count of bases not matched to a gene: 5. The CDR3 coding sequence is TGTGCCAGCAGCTTAGACAGGGGGCGTATGGATACGCAGTATTTT. It codes for CASSLDRGRMDTQYF.

The table lists this clone with a few counts. The chain has TRBV7-2 and TRBJ2-5, with 7 bases matching TRBD1. V trimming: 3 bases; J trimming: 1 base; junction bases outside the gene matches: 5. Germline V CDR1 and CDR2: SGHTA, FQGNSA. CDR3 size: 15 residues. The CDR3 nucleotides are TGTGCCAGCAGCTTGCTCGGACAGGTCCAAGAGACCCAGTACTTC. Amino acid sequence: CASSLLGQVQETQYF.

CDR3 residues: CASSGHFLTGGAGEKLFF. The DNA of the CDR3 is TGTGCCAGCAGTGGCCATTTCCTTACAGGGGGCGCTGGGGAAAAACTGTTTTTT. V is TRBV25-1 and J is TRBJ1-4, with TRBD1 identical over 9 bases. Losses at the gene ends were 4 bases for V and 8 bases for J; bases not matched to a gene: 17. Germline CDR1 and CDR2: MGHDK and SYGVNS. This CDR3 comprises 18 residues. The full variable domain, with the rest looked up from reference TRBV25-1 and TRBJ1-4, is EADIYQTPRYLVIGTGKKITLECSQTMGHDKMYWYQQDPGMELHLIHYSYGVNSTEKGDLSSESTVSRIRTEHFPLTLESARPSHTSQYLCASSGHFLTGGAGEKLFFGSGTQLSVL.

The chain uses TRBV29-1 and TRBJ2-5; perhaps TRBD2 as D (5 bases). Looked up from germline, CDR1 is SQVTM and CDR2 is ANQGSEA. This CDR3 spans 13 amino acids. V was trimmed by 5 bases and J by 9 bases, leaving 19 bases between them. The CDR3: CSVPGIDWEPQYF. CDR3 nucleotides: TGCAGCGTTCCGGGTATCGACTGGGAGCCCCAGTACTTC.

This clone was seen only a few times. The chain carries TRBV7-2 and TRBJ2-1; the D gene is possibly TRBD2 (6 bases). Trimming took off 4 bases at V and 4 bases at J, with 14 bases between the two ends. The germline CDR1 and CDR2 sequences are SGHTA and FQGNSA. CDR3 length: 15 amino acids. The CDR3: CASSSFGTAYNEQFF. As DNA, the CDR3 is TGTGCCAGCAGCTCCTTTGGGACTGCTTACAATGAGCAGTTCTTC.

The chain couples TRBV5-1 to TRBJ2-3, with TRBD2 as a possible D gene (6 bases). Trimming left V 4 bases short and J 2 bases short, with 14 bases between. This CDR3 is built from 15 residues. Germline CDR1 reads SGHRS; CDR2 reads YFSETQ. DNA for the CDR3: TGCGCCAGCAGCGGCACCGGAGGGATCACAGATACGCAGTATTTT. Protein sequence: CASSGTGGITDTQYF.

This clone was seen at least ten times. The J gene is TRBJ2-7, the V gene TRBV4-1, with 7 bases fitting TRBD1. The V segment lost 4 bases and the J segment 5 bases; nucleotides outside the gene matches: 11. CDR1 is MGHRA and CDR2 is YSYEKL in the germline V gene. CDR3 size: 15 residues. The DNA of the CDR3 is TGCGCCAGCAGCCGAGATGACAGGGTAGGTAACGAGCAGTACTTC. Translated, it gives CASSRDDRVGNEQYF.